Shown below are 27 T cell receptor beta chains from a single sample sequenced in a study. MiXCR was run by TCRdb on the 5' RACE reads, yielding one entry per CDR3 protein. The sample consists of roughly 56,000 distinct CDR3 sequences, around 30% of them appearing once. The specimen sequenced was tumor-infiltrating naive CD4+ T cells sorted from the breast tumor. Subset denoted: naive CD4+ T cells, CD4+CD45RA+CD25-. These receptors were obtained from a female donor with breast cancer.

The table lists this clonotype with a few counts. The chain combines TRBV5-1 with TRBJ2-7; tentatively, D is TRBD2 (6 bases). Germline V gives CDR1 SGHRS, CDR2 YFSETQ. The CDR3 totals 13 residues. Trimming took 4 bases from V and 2 from J, leaving 10 bases between them. The CDR3 spells CASSRDLTYEQYF. CDR3 coding DNA: TGCGCCAGCAGCCGGGACTTAACCTACGAGCAGTACTTC.

The CDR3 coding sequence is TGCAGTGCTAGAGGGAGAGGCAATGAAGGCTACACCTTC. This encodes CSARGRGNEGYTF. The chain recombines TRBV20-1 with TRBJ1-2; D uncertain. V was clipped by 1 base and J by 8 bases, with 14 bases between them. The V gene's germline CDR1 is DFQATT and CDR2 SNEGSKA (reference sequence). The CDR3 loop spans 13 amino acids.

A word on this clonotype: This clone may be a read error of a much larger clone one base away. The V and J genes are TRBV6-5 and TRBJ2-7; 11 positions match TRBD2. V was clipped by 7 bases and J by 1 base; unmatched bases: 9. The CDR3 spans 16 residues. The germline CDR1 and CDR2 sequences are MNHEY and SVGAGI. The CDR3 protein is CASNQRPSGRSYEQYF. The CDR3 nucleotides are TGTGCCAGCAACCAAAGGCCTAGCGGGAGGTCCTACGAGCAGTACTTC.

The genes are TRBV12-3 or TRBV12-4 and TRBJ2-1; the D gene could be TRBD1 or TRBD2 (6 bases each). The V gene lost 10 bases and the J gene lost 4 bases, with 17 bases spanning the gap. This CDR3 has 14 amino acids. CDR3 DNA sequence: TGTGCCATCACGGGGGCAGGTGGATACAATGAGCAGTTCTTC. Amino acid sequence: CAITGAGGYNEQFF.

V and J are TRBV27 and TRBJ2-3, with TRBD2 identical over 14 bases. Looked up from germline, CDR1 is MNHEY and CDR2 is SMNVEV (reference sequence). J was trimmed by 11 bases and V by 5 bases; bases with no gene match: 9. The CDR3 contains 15 residues. The CDR3 loop reads CASSELETSGRVQYF. The DNA of the CDR3 is TGTGCCAGCAGTGAGCTAGAGACTAGCGGGAGGGTGCAGTATTTT.

This clonotype was seen a handful of times. Here the CDR3 DNA reads TGCACCAGCAGGGAATCCTACAATGAGCAGTTCTTC. Amino acid sequence: CTSRESYNEQFF. The V call is TRBV29-1, the J call TRBJ2-1, with D possibly being TRBD1 (5 bases). There are 12 residues in the CDR3. CDR1 and CDR2 from the germline V gene are SQVTM and ANQGSEA.

This clonotype showed up just a few times. The chain has TRBV5-1 and TRBJ1-1; no clear D gene. Trimming removed 0 bases from V and 4 bases from J, with 13 bases in between. This CDR3 region has 15 residues. Germline assignment: CDR1 SGHRS and CDR2 YFSETQ. The CDR3 DNA is TGCGCCAGCAGCTTGGTCCAGGCGCAAGGCACTGAAGCTTTCTTT. The encoded protein is CASSLVQAQGTEAFF. Full variable domain (remainder filled in from reference TRBV5-1 and TRBJ1-1): KAGVTQTPRYLIKTRGQQVTLSCSPISGHRSVSWYQQTPGQGLQFLFEYFSETQRNKGNFPGRFSGRQFSNSRSEMNVSTLELGDSALYLCASSLVQAQGTEAFFGQGTRLTVV.

The CDR3 DNA sequence: TGTGCCAGCAGCCCCAGCGGCTTGATCTCCTACAATGAGCAGTTCTTC. Translating it yields CASSPSGLISYNEQFF. The chain combines TRBV5-4 with TRBJ2-1, with D perhaps TRBD2 (5 bases). Per the germline V gene, CDR1 is SGHNT and CDR2 is YYREEE (reference sequence). The V end lost 4 bases, the J end lost 0 bases, and 14 bases lay between the germline ends. CDR3 length equals 16 residues.

Written as DNA, the CDR3 is TGTGCCAGCAGCTTTAGCGGGCCGGGGGATACGCAGTATTTT. As protein: CASSFSGPGDTQYF. The genes are TRBV9 and TRBJ2-3, with 7 positions matching TRBD2. Germline loops: CDR1 SGDLS, CDR2 YYNGEE. After removal of 4 bases from V and 6 bases from J, the junction contained 8 bases not matched to a gene. The CDR3 totals 14 residues.

Comments on this clonotype: This may be a read error, as it is one base from a much larger clone. The chain uses TRBV5-1 and TRBJ2-1; possibly TRBD2 for D (6 bases). CDR3 length: 15 amino acids. The V gene's germline CDR1 is SGHRS and CDR2 YFSETQ. CDR3 nucleotides: TGCGCCGGCAGCTCTAACCCGCTTGGGGGGAATGAGCAGTTCTTC. This encodes CAGSSNPLGGNEQFF.

In regard to this clonotype: A much larger clone differs from this one at a single base, so this may be a read error. V gene TRBV9 combines with J gene TRBJ1-1; no clear D gene. CDR1 is SGDLS, CDR2 YYNGEE, per germline. V was clipped by 0 bases and J by 6 bases, with 12 bases between them. The CDR3 runs 14 residues. The CDR3 nucleotides are TGTGCCAGCAGCGTAGCTGGCCAGAGCTCTGAAGCTTTCTTT. Protein sequence: CASSVAGQSSEAFF.

At least ten counts were recorded for this clonotype. The chain combines TRBV9 with TRBJ1-2, with D unclear. With 3 bases removed from V and 6 bases from J, the gap between germline ends came to 12 bases. Germline V CDR1 and CDR2: SGDLS, YYNGEE. CDR3 length: 13 residues. The CDR3 coding sequence is TGTGCCAGCAGCGCTTCGGACTTCCATGGCTACACCTTC. Encoded protein: CASSASDFHGYTF. The full variable domain, its missing parts supplied by reference TRBV9 and TRBJ1-2, is DSGVTQTPKHLITATGQRVTLRCSPRSGDLSVYWYQQSLDQGLQFLIQYYNGEERAKGNILERFSAQQFPDLHSELNLSSLELGDSALYFCASSASDFHGYTFGSGTRLTVV.

This clonotype was detected only a few times. The rearrangement uses TRBV9 and TRBJ2-1; D may match TRBD1 or TRBD2 (5 bases each). The germline V gene has CDR1 SGDLS and CDR2 YYNGEE. With 3 bases removed from V and 7 bases from J, the gap between germline ends came to 17 bases. The CDR3 totals 15 residues. Here the CDR3 reads CASSGGTLGRNEQFF. DNA of the CDR3: TGTGCCAGCAGCGGGGGGACCCTCGGTCGAAATGAGCAGTTCTTC.

The chain uses TRBV5-4 and TRBJ2-1; D not certain. Trimming took off 0 bases at V and 5 bases at J, with 9 bases between the two ends. This CDR3 is built from 14 residues. In germline, CDR1 is SGHNT, CDR2 YYREEE (reference sequence). The CDR3: CASSLAGLHNEQFF. DNA for the CDR3: TGTGCCAGCAGCTTGGCCGGGTTACACAATGAGCAGTTCTTC. Variable domain in full (rest from reference TRBV5-4 and TRBJ2-1): ETGVTQSPTHLIKTRGQQVTLRCSSQSGHNTVSWYQQALGQGPQFIFQYYREEENGRGNFPPRFSGLQFPNYSSELNVNALELDDSALYLCASSLAGLHNEQFFGPGTRLTVL.

V gene TRBV4-2 combines with J gene TRBJ2-6; D uncertain. The germline CDR1 and CDR2 sequences are LGHNA and YNFKEQ. V lost 0 bases, J lost 0 bases, and 12 bases lay in between. The CDR3 is 18 amino acids. CDR3 bases: TGTGCCAGCAGCCAAGATCCAGCAGCAAACTCTGGGGCCAACGTCCTGACTTTC. It yields the protein CASSQDPAANSGANVLTF.

This clonotype was detected only a few times. The chain couples TRBV4-2 to TRBJ1-1; D possibly corresponds to TRBD1 (5 bases). There are 18 residues in the CDR3. Germline CDR1 and CDR2: LGHNA and YNFKEQ. Trimming cost V 0 bases and J 4 bases, with 21 bases left between them. CDR3 bases: TGTGCCAGCAGCCAAGATATCGGCTGGGGACGATCAGGCACTGAAGCTTTCTTT. Protein sequence: CASSQDIGWGRSGTEAFF.

On this clonotype: This may be a read error: a much more frequent sequence differs by one nucleotide. The CDR3 loop reads CASRSRTLTYKANYGYTF. In DNA, the CDR3 is TGTGCCAGCAGGTCCAGGACCCTCACATACAAAGCTAACTATGGCTACACCTTC. V and J are TRBV7-2 and TRBJ1-2; no clear D. Germline CDR1 is SGHTA and CDR2 is FQGNSA. Deletions cut 6 bases from V and 0 bases from J, with 23 bases between. This CDR3 contains 18 residues. The full variable domain, rest sourced from reference TRBV7-2 and TRBJ1-2, is GAGVSQSPSNKVTEKGKDVELRCDPISGHTALYWYRQSLGQGLEFLIYFQGNSAPDKSGLPSDRFSAERTGGSVSTLTIQRTQQEDSAVYLCASRSRTLTYKANYGYTFGSGTRLTVV.

This chain links TRBV4-3 with TRBJ1-2; no clear D. The V end lost 6 bases, the J end lost 0 bases, and 14 bases lay between the germline ends. The CDR3 runs to 15 residues. Per germline, CDR1 LGHNA and CDR2 YSLEER. Here the CDR3 DNA reads TGCGCCAGCAGTCCCTACTTTTTGCCTAACTATGGCTACACCTTC. Amino acid sequence: CASSPYFLPNYGYTF.

The genes are TRBV5-4 and TRBJ2-7, with 9 bases aligning to TRBD1. CDR1 and CDR2 (germline): SGHNT, YYREEE (reference sequence). CDR3 length equals 13 residues. J gave up 11 bases and V 4 bases, and 10 bases lay outside the gene matches. In DNA, the CDR3 is TGTGCCAGCAGCCCGCAACAGGGGGCCGCGGAGTACTTC. Amino acids: CASSPQQGAAEYF.

This clonotype was recorded a few times. J is TRBJ2-2 and V is TRBV3-1; the D gene is possibly TRBD1 (6 bases). The CDR3 covers 15 residues. V lost 3 bases and J lost 2, with 10 bases in between. Germline lookup yields CDR1 LGHDT and CDR2 YNNKEL (reference sequence). CDR3 amino acids: CASSQLDRNTGELFF. The CDR3 DNA sequence: TGTGCCAGCAGCCAGCTGGACAGAAACACCGGGGAGCTGTTTTTT. Based on the CDR3 plus reference TRBV3-1 and TRBJ2-2, the full variable domain is DTAVSQTPKYLVTQMGNDKSIKCEQNLGHDTMYWYKQDSKKFLKIMFSYNNKELIINETVPNRFSPKSPDKAHLNLHINSLELGDSAVYFCASSQLDRNTGELFFGEGSRLTVL.

The gene calls are TRBV5-1 and TRBJ2-1; D may correspond to TRBD1 or TRBD2 (5 bases each). CDR3 size: 13 residues. Trimming left V 4 bases short and J 4 bases short, with 9 bases between. Germline CDR1 is SGHRS and CDR2 is YFSETQ. The CDR3 reads CASSEGRYNEQFF. Written as DNA, the CDR3 is TGCGCCAGCAGCGAGGGACGGTACAATGAGCAGTTCTTC.

CDR3 in DNA: TGTGCCAGCAGTGACGGCAGGGCCTACGAGCAGTACTTC. The encoded protein is CASSDGRAYEQYF. The rearrangement joins TRBV2 to TRBJ2-7; a possible D gene is TRBD1 (5 bases). Trimming cost V 3 bases and J 2 bases, with 8 bases left between them. Germline assignment: CDR1 SNHLY and CDR2 FYNNEI. The CDR3 has 13 residues.

The chain joins TRBV7-2 to TRBJ2-1, with 9 bases identical to TRBD2. Trimming took 5 bases from V and 7 from J; bases not matched to a gene: 12. Germline lookup yields CDR1 SGHTA and CDR2 FQGNSA. The CDR3 is 16 residues long. The CDR3 DNA is TGTGCCAGCAGCGGCCGTGTAGCGGGAGTTGGTAATGAGCAGTTCTTC. This gives the protein CASSGRVAGVGNEQFF.

This clonotype appeared many times. V and J are TRBV11-1 and TRBJ2-5, with 9 positions matching TRBD1. Trimming took 6 bases from V and 5 from J; bases not matched to a gene: 1. Germline V gene lookup returns CDR1 SGHAT and CDR2 FQDESV (reference sequence). The CDR3 is 12 residues long. The CDR3 spells CASSGQGETQYF. The CDR3 DNA reads TGTGCCAGCAGTGGACAGGGGGAGACCCAGTACTTC.

The sample holds a few counts of this clonotype. The rearrangement joins TRBV2 to TRBJ1-3, with D possibly matching TRBD1 (5 bases). Between the trimmed V and J ends, which lost 4 bases and 0 bases, there was a span of 10 bases. Germline V gene sequence: CDR1 SNHLY, CDR2 FYNNEI. The CDR3 length is 15 residues. CDR3 in amino acids: CASSARQFSGNTIYF. Here the CDR3 DNA reads TGTGCCAGCAGTGCCCGACAGTTCTCTGGAAACACCATATATTTT.

As regards this clonotype: Just one base apart from a much larger clone, this may be a read error. The chain links TRBV15 to TRBJ2-7; D is possibly TRBD1 or TRBD2 (5 bases each). V was clipped by 7 bases and J by 5 bases, with 12 bases between them. This CDR3 contains 12 residues. The V gene's germline CDR1 is LNHNV and CDR2 YYDKDF (reference sequence). Written as DNA, the CDR3 is TGTGCCACCACCCAAGGGACGGACGAGCAGTACTTC. Translation gives CATTQGTDEQYF.

This chain connects TRBV15 to TRBJ1-4, with 7 bases lining up with TRBD1. Germline CDR1 reads LNHNV; CDR2 reads YYDKDF (reference sequence). Germline trimming cut 2 bases from V and 3 bases from J; bases unmatched to any gene: 3. There are 15 residues in the CDR3. The CDR3 here is CATSRPTGSNEKLFF. As DNA, the CDR3 is TGTGCCACCAGCAGACCGACAGGGTCTAATGAAAAACTGTTTTTT.